This T cell receptor (beta chain) was recorded in a study of T cell repertoires in cytomegalovirus infection. TCRdb reanalysed the reads using MiXCR and keeps one entry per CDR3 protein. The data contain some 320,000 distinct CDR3 sequences, 8% to 10% of them singletons. Points from the study as a whole: There were HLA-C-restricted CMV-specific TCR beta clonotypes dominating the ex vivo response.

CDR1 MNHEY and CDR2 SVGEGT come from the germline V gene. There are 15 residues in the CDR3. V was shortened by 6 bases and J by 7 bases, with 19 bases between the two germline ends. With respect to this clonotype: The antigen is not known.

Sequenced input: PBMCs. The clonotype comes from a human donor in good health (CMV status not recorded). Some clones in this sample may be carry-over from other donors' samples. The V gene is TRBV6-2 or TRBV6-3, the J gene TRBJ2-1; D may correspond to TRBD1 or TRBD2 (5 bases each). The CDR3 region is CASSRTGTLSNEQFF. DNA of the CDR3: TGTGCCAGCAGCAGAACCGGGACCCTAAGTAATGAGCAGTTCTTC.